This T cell receptor (beta chain) was recorded in a study of CD8+ T cells in alopecia areata. Following RNA extraction, reverse transcription yielded cDNA that acted as the sequencing template. Sequenced by immunoSEQ multiplex PCR; TCRdb stores in-frame clones only, minus some. The sample contains roughly 170,000 clones, 58% of which appear only once. CDR1 SNHLY and CDR2 FYNNEI come from the germline V gene. The CDR3 runs to 16 residues. V shed 1 base and J 5 bases; nucleotides not matched to a gene: 9. Treatment here: oral pan-JAK inhibitor, 5-10 mg twice daily. Material: CD8+ T cells sorted from blood, obtained at week 24, from a patient treated with tofacitinib. The chain joins TRBV2 to TRBJ2-5; 8 bases align to TRBD2. This clonotype was sampled from a human donor with alopecia areata. CDR3 amino acids: CASSEVETSVVETQYF. CDR3 sequence (DNA): TGTGCCAGCAGTGAAGTCGAGACTAGCGTTGTGGAGACCCAGTACTTC.